Presented here are 14 T cell receptor beta chains from one specimen sequenced in a study of blood T cell repertoires in COVID-19. Assay used: immunoSEQ multiplex PCR; TCRdb lists only in-frame clones, some missing. The sample lists 220,000 or so clones; about 80% were seen once. The sequenced material came from peripheral blood. The receptors originated from a woman in her sixties with acute or convalescent COVID-19.

The rearrangement links TRBV10-3 to TRBJ1-3; no reliable D call. CDR1 is ENHRY, CDR2 SYGVKD, per germline. This CDR3 is built from 13 residues. V was cut by 2 bases and J by 7 bases, with 9 bases left in between. The CDR3 DNA reads TGTGCCATCAGTGAGCGTGGGGAGAACACCATATATTTT. Its protein is CAISERGENTIYF.

The sample holds a few counts of this clone. The V call is TRBV5-4, the J call TRBJ1-1; D is possibly TRBD1 (6 bases). This CDR3 spans 13 amino acids. Trimming pared 3 bases from V and 1 base from J, leaving 7 bases between. Germline V CDR1 and CDR2: SGHNT, YYREEE (reference sequence). This CDR3 is CASSSGQNTEAFF. The CDR3 DNA follows: TGTGCCAGCAGCTCGGGACAGAACACTGAAGCTTTCTTT.

The chain combines TRBV21-1 with TRBJ1-6. TRBV21-1 is shown as a pseudogene. This CDR3 contains 12 residues. For the CDR3, the DNA is TGTGCCACACGGTCCTATAATTCACCCCTCCACTTT. This codes for CATRSYNSPLHF.

The J gene is TRBJ1-4, the V gene TRBV18; a possible D gene is TRBD1 (5 bases). In germline, CDR1 is KGHSH, CDR2 LQKENI. Trimming removed 4 bases from V and 4 bases from J, with 28 bases in between. The CDR3 is 20 residues long. This CDR3 reads CASSRVGQAGPGAFNEKLFF. Here the CDR3 DNA reads TGTGCCAGCTCACGCGTTGGACAAGCTGGTCCTGGGGCATTTAATGAAAAACTGTTTTTT.

This clone showed up just a few times. The chain couples TRBV7-9 to TRBJ1-4; D uncertain. V was cut by 1 base and J by 0 bases, with 6 bases left in between. CDR1 and CDR2 from the germline V gene are SEHNR and FQNEAQ (reference sequence). This CDR3 is built from 15 residues. The CDR3 nucleotides are TGTGCCAGCAGCTTAGGAGTTACAACTAATGAAAAACTGTTTTTT. Amino acid sequence: CASSLGVTTNEKLFF.

The chain uses TRBV5-1 and TRBJ2-2, with D unresolved. This CDR3 spans 13 amino acids. Trimming pared 1 base from V and 6 bases from J, leaving 7 bases between. Germline V CDR1 and CDR2: SGHRS, YFSETQ. Here the CDR3 reads CASSLLGAGELFF. Written as DNA, the CDR3 is TGCGCCAGCAGCTTGCTTGGAGCCGGGGAGCTGTTTTTT. Full variable domain (missing parts from reference TRBV5-1 and TRBJ2-2): KAGVTQTPRYLIKTRGQQVTLSCSPISGHRSVSWYQQTPGQGLQFLFEYFSETQRNKGNFPGRFSGRQFSNSRSEMNVSTLELGDSALYLCASSLLGAGELFFGEGSRLTVL.

This chain joins TRBV30 and TRBJ1-1, with TRBD1 matching 9 bases. Trimming took 4 bases from V and 0 from J; bases not matched to a gene: 9. The CDR3 has 16 residues. Germline CDR1 and CDR2: GTSNPN and SVGIG (reference sequence). The CDR3, as DNA: TGTGCCTGGACAACAGGGGGCGGAACCTTGAACACTGAAGCTTTCTTT. Translated: CAWTTGGGTLNTEAFF.

The chain couples TRBV10-2 to TRBJ1-5; the D gene is possibly TRBD1 (5 bases). V lost 6 bases to trimming and J lost 3 bases, with 12 bases between them. This CDR3 region has 14 residues. Germline V gene sequence: CDR1 WSHSY, CDR2 SAAADI. The CDR3: CASRASGINQPQHF. In DNA form, the CDR3 reads TGCGCCAGCAGGGCTTCAGGGATCAATCAGCCCCAGCATTTT.

This clone was seen once. V is TRBV5-1 and J is TRBJ2-1; 10 bases fit TRBD2. V trimming: 8 bases; J trimming: 4 bases; junction bases outside the gene matches: 12. From germline, CDR1 is SGHRS and CDR2 YFSETQ. This CDR3 has 16 residues. CDR3 amino acids: CASSLLSGGEYNEQFF. CDR3 sequence (DNA): TGCGCCAGTAGCCTACTCAGCGGGGGGGAGTACAATGAGCAGTTCTTC.

The chain employs TRBV9 and TRBJ1-2; D unresolved. This CDR3 contains 13 residues. V shed 4 bases and J shed 2 bases, with 9 bases lying between them. CDR1 and CDR2 (germline): SGDLS, YYNGEE. The CDR3 region has the DNA TGTGCCAGCAGCAAAGAGGTGAACTATGGCTACACCTTC. This encodes CASSKEVNYGYTF.

The rearrangement links TRBV12-2 to TRBJ1-1; the table calls TRBD1, which could not be checked here. TRBV12-2 is assigned pseudogene status. The CDR3 contains 17 residues. The CDR3 loop reads CASRLGCRDRGRTEAFF. The DNA for the CDR3 is TGTGCAAGTCGCTTAGGATGCCGGGACAGGGGTCGGACTGAAGCTTTCTTT.

Only one count was recorded for this clone. V gene TRBV6-5 combines with J gene TRBJ1-6, with D unresolved. V lost 9 bases, J lost 8 bases, and 20 bases lay in between. Germline V lookup: CDR1 MNHEY, CDR2 SVGAGI. This CDR3 has 15 amino acids. As DNA, the CDR3 is TGTGCCAGTTTCAGGAATGGTTTCGCTGATTCACCCCTCCACTTT. It is translated as CASFRNGFADSPLHF.

The chain recombines TRBV5-1 with TRBJ2-5; 8 positions agree with TRBD1. Germline assignment: CDR1 SGHRS and CDR2 YFSETQ. Trimming took 3 bases from V and 2 from J; bases not matched to a gene: 3. This CDR3 contains 14 residues. CDR3 DNA sequence: TGCGCCAGCAGCTCGGGACAGGCGCAAGAGACCCAGTACTTC. Protein: CASSSGQAQETQYF. The full variable domain, in which reference TRBV5-1 and TRBJ2-5 provide the parts outside the CDR3, is KAGVTQTPRYLIKTRGQQVTLSCSPISGHRSVSWYQQTPGQGLQFLFEYFSETQRNKGNFPGRFSGRQFSNSRSEMNVSTLELGDSALYLCASSSGQAQETQYFGPGTRLLVL.

This clone was counted once. The gene calls are TRBV28 and TRBJ1-6; TRBD1 agrees at 11 bases. The CDR3 loop spans 16 amino acids. Trimming removed 6 bases from V and 3 bases from J; junction bases left unmatched: 4. Germline V gives CDR1 MDHEN, CDR2 SYDVKM. In DNA, the CDR3 is TGTGCCAGCAGCAGGACAGGGGGCGGCTATAATTCACCCCTCCACTTT. Amino acid sequence: CASSRTGGGYNSPLHF.